The next 23 T cell receptor beta chains were all read from a single sample in a study of CD8 T cells in Susac syndrome. After extraction with the RNeasy kit, roughly 0.45 to 1 ug of the RNA was reverse transcribed using random hexamers. Using its own MiXCR run on the immunoSEQ multiplex PCR reads, TCRdb lists one record per CDR3 protein. Of about 280,000 distinct CDR3 sequences in the sample, 70% to 90% were seen once. Sequencing input: CD8+ T cells from PBMCs. These receptors all stem from a human donor with multiple sclerosis.

This clonotype was seen more than once but under ten times. The chain links TRBV7-8 to TRBJ2-7; the match to TRBD2 covers 14 bases. Trimming removed 4 bases from V and 4 bases from J; junction bases left unmatched: 6. Per germline, CDR1 SGHVS and CDR2 FQNEAQ. The CDR3 extends over 16 amino acids. CDR3 loop: CASSSVTSGRAYEQYF. The CDR3 nucleotides are TGTGCCAGCAGCTCCGTGACTAGCGGGAGGGCGTACGAGCAGTACTTC.

The CDR3: CASGTSGSADTQYF. The CDR3 DNA is TGTGCCAGTGGGACTAGCGGGAGCGCAGATACGCAGTATTTT. The chain carries TRBV27 and TRBJ2-3; TRBD2 matches at 14 bases. The V and J ends lost 9 bases and 4 bases, in that order; junction bases with no gene match: 3. The CDR3 is 14 amino acids. CDR1 MNHEY and CDR2 SMNVEV come from the germline V gene (reference sequence).

This rearrangement joins TRBV27 to TRBJ2-7, with a weak D call TRBD1 (5 bases). The V end lost 3 bases, the J end lost 3 bases, and 6 bases lay between the germline ends. Germline CDR1 and CDR2: MNHEY and SMNVEV (reference sequence). The CDR3 extends over 12 amino acids. Here the CDR3 reads CASSFTGYEQYF. CDR3 DNA sequence: TGTGCCAGCAGTTTTACAGGCTACGAGCAGTACTTC.

The chain has TRBV7-3 and TRBJ1-1, with D tentatively TRBD1 (5 bases). CDR3 length: 15 amino acids. With 0 bases removed from V and 0 bases from J, the gap between germline ends came to 8 bases. Germline loops: CDR1 SGHTA, CDR2 FQGTGA. CDR3 bases: TGTGCCAGCAGCTTAACAGGGGCTCTGAACACTGAAGCTTTCTTT. Translation: CASSLTGALNTEAFF. Supplemented by reference TRBV7-3 and TRBJ1-1, the full variable domain reads GAGVSQTPSNKVTEKGKYVELRCDPISGHTALYWYRQSLGQGPEFLIYFQGTGAADDSGLPNDRFFAVRPEGSVSTLKIQRTERGDSAVYLCASSLTGALNTEAFFGQGTRLTVV.

This clonotype showed up just once. Mismatch with germline at one junction end may stem from a read error. The J gene is TRBJ2-6, the V gene TRBV5-6; D is perhaps TRBD1 (5 bases). The CDR3 runs 12 residues. CDR1 and CDR2 (germline): SGHDT, YYEEEE. The CDR3 bases are TGTGCCAGCACTAGTGGGGCCAACGCCCTGACTTTC. It yields the protein CASTSGANALTF.

This clonotype has a handful of counts. The J gene is TRBJ1-2, the V gene TRBV6-1; 8 nucleotides agree with TRBD1. CDR1 is MNHNS and CDR2 is SASEGT in the germline V gene. This CDR3 is 11 amino acids long. After removal of 6 bases from V and 13 bases from J, the junction contained 7 bases not matched to a gene. This chain's CDR3 is CASSPGQAGTF. Written as DNA, the CDR3 is TGTGCCAGCAGCCCGGGACAGGCGGGCACCTTC.

The chain combines TRBV28 with TRBJ2-5; 8 nucleotides agree with TRBD1. This CDR3 spans 16 amino acids. Germline trimming cut 5 bases from V and 3 bases from J; bases unmatched to any gene: 11. Looked up from germline, CDR1 is MDHEN and CDR2 is SYDVKM. In nucleotides, the CDR3 is TGTGCCAGCAGTCCGCGGGGACAGGTCCTTGAAGAGACCCAGTACTTC. This gives the protein CASSPRGQVLEETQYF.

The chain is built from TRBV6-1 and TRBJ2-1; 7 bases align to TRBD2. The CDR3 sequence is 16 residues long. After removal of 2 bases from V and 5 bases from J, the junction contained 9 bases not matched to a gene. Germline CDR1 and CDR2: MNHNS and SASEGT. This chain's CDR3 is CASSEYGGEGHNEQFF. CDR3 coding DNA: TGTGCCAGCAGTGAATATGGGGGGGAGGGACACAATGAGCAGTTCTTC.

The chain joins TRBV4-1 to TRBJ2-7; TRBD1 matches 7 bases. Per the germline V gene, CDR1 is MGHRA and CDR2 is YSYEKL. The CDR3 sequence is 11 residues long. J lost 6 bases, V lost 6 bases, and 2 bases had no gene match. The CDR3 DNA reads TGCGCCAGCAGGACAGGGTCCGAGCAGTACTTC. As protein: CASRTGSEQYF.

The chain is built from TRBV20-1 and TRBJ2-7, with 7 bases that match TRBD2. The CDR3 is 14 amino acids. The germline V gene encodes CDR1 DFQATT and CDR2 SNEGSKA (reference sequence). V lost 5 bases and J lost 3; bases outside the gene matches: 10. The CDR3 DNA reads as TGCAGTGCTGGGGTGGAGGGAGGGTTCTACGAGCAGTACTTC. Translating it yields CSAGVEGGFYEQYF.

The V call is TRBV5-5, the J call TRBJ1-5; D is uncertain. The CDR3 loop spans 15 amino acids. The ends were cut back, 1 base at V and 4 bases at J, with 12 bases in the middle. Germline V gene data show CDR1 as SGHKS and CDR2 as YYEKEE (reference sequence). CDR3 sequence reads: CASSLHVGGNQPQHF. Here the CDR3 DNA reads TGTGCCAGCAGCTTGCACGTTGGAGGTAATCAGCCCCAGCATTTT.

The rearrangement links TRBV2 to TRBJ2-5, with 13 positions matching TRBD2. The J segment lost 4 bases and the V segment lost 6 bases, leaving 11 bases of the junction unmatched. CDR1 and CDR2 (germline): SNHLY, FYNNEI. The CDR3 is 17 amino acids. CDR3: CASSRQLAGGLGETQYF. CDR3 nucleotides: TGTGCCAGCAGCCGGCAACTAGCGGGAGGGTTGGGAGAGACCCAGTACTTC. Full variable domain (missing parts from reference TRBV2 and TRBJ2-5): EPEVTQTPSHQVTQMGQEVILRCVPISNHLYFYWYRQILGQKVEFLVSFYNNEISEKSEIFDDQFSVERPDGSNFTLKIRSTKLEDSAMYFCASSRQLAGGLGETQYFGPGTRLLVL.

The CDR3 DNA follows: TGTGCCAGCTCCGACGGCTTCTATGGCTACACCTTC. Encoded protein: CASSDGFYGYTF. The chain recombines TRBV2 with TRBJ1-2; D remains unclear. The V and J ends lost 8 bases and 4 bases respectively, with 11 bases between them. From germline, CDR1 is SNHLY and CDR2 FYNNEI. The CDR3 length is 12 residues.

This clonotype has a handful of counts. V is TRBV4-1 and J is TRBJ2-1, with D tentatively TRBD2 (5 bases). Looked up from germline, CDR1 is MGHRA and CDR2 is YSYEKL. This CDR3 is 13 amino acids long. Trimming shortened V by 4 bases and J by 15 bases, and 19 bases separated the two germline ends. The CDR3 region is CASSPPREPTAFF. CDR3 DNA sequence: TGCGCCAGCAGCCCCCCCCGGGAACCAACCGCGTTCTTC.

DNA for the CDR3: TGTGCCAGCAGTCTATGGACGGGCACTGAAGCTTTCTTT. Its protein product is CASSLWTGTEAFF. The rearrangement uses TRBV27 and TRBJ1-1; D gene unclear. The CDR3 spans 13 residues. Between the trimmed V and J ends, which lost 5 bases and 4 bases, there was a span of 11 bases. CDR1 is MNHEY, CDR2 SMNVEV, per germline (reference sequence).

J is TRBJ2-2 and V is TRBV29-1; D remains unclear. Germline V gene data show CDR1 as SQVTM and CDR2 as ANQGSEA. The CDR3 runs 15 residues. V was pared by 0 bases and J by 4 bases, with 12 bases between. The CDR3 region has the DNA TGCAGCGTTGAAGAATTTGGCAGAACCACCGGGGAGCTGTTTTTT. Translated, it gives CSVEEFGRTTGELFF.

This clonotype was picked up a small number of times. The rearrangement joins TRBV6-5 to TRBJ1-3, with TRBD1 matching over 9 bases. Germline CDR1 reads MNHEY; CDR2 reads SVGAGI. The CDR3 runs 16 residues. Trimming at V came to 1 base and at J to 2 bases, leaving 3 bases not matched to a gene. CDR3 coding DNA: TGTGCCAGCAGTTACTACGACAGGGGGACTGGAAACACCATATATTTT. Translation gives CASSYYDRGTGNTIYF.

This rearrangement joins TRBV27 to TRBJ1-2; no clear D gene. This CDR3 region has 15 residues. Germline CDR1 reads MNHEY; CDR2 reads SMNVEV (reference sequence). V lost 5 bases and J 5 bases, leaving 18 bases between the germline ends. CDR3 in amino acids: CASSPDGRSLYGYTF. The CDR3 nucleotides are TGTGCCAGCAGTCCAGACGGACGGAGTCTTTATGGCTACACCTTC.

DNA for the CDR3: TGTGCCAGCAGTTTAGGGGGGTCCCGGGTTTTGTTGAATGGCTACACCTTC. It codes for CASSLGGSRVLLNGYTF. V and J are TRBV12-3 or TRBV12-4 and TRBJ1-2; D is perhaps TRBD1 (5 bases). The CDR3 is made up of 17 amino acids. Trimming shortened V by 1 base and J by 6 bases, and 21 bases separated the two germline ends.

The chain is built from TRBV19 and TRBJ1-2, with D possibly matching TRBD1 (5 bases). Per germline, CDR1 LNHDA and CDR2 SQIVND (reference sequence). V was clipped by 3 bases and J by 2 bases, with 7 bases between them. This CDR3 region has 13 residues. In nucleotides, the CDR3 is TGTGCCAGTAGTATGGGGCACAACTATGGCTACACCTTC. Translating it yields CASSMGHNYGYTF. The whole variable domain, remainder taken from reference TRBV19 and TRBJ1-2, is DGGITQSPKYLFRKEGQNVTLSCEQNLNHDAMYWYRQDPGQGLRLIYYSQIVNDFQKGDIAEGYSVSREKKESFPLTVTSAQKNPTAFYLCASSMGHNYGYTFGSGTRLTVV.

J is TRBJ2-3 and V is TRBV7-9; the match to TRBD2 covers 11 bases. J gave up 2 bases and V 4 bases, and 5 bases lay outside the gene matches. CDR1 and CDR2 from the germline V gene are SEHNR and FQNEAQ (reference sequence). The CDR3 extends over 16 amino acids. The CDR3: CASSSGTSGTTDTQYF. In DNA form, the CDR3 reads TGTGCCAGCAGCTCGGGGACTAGCGGAACCACAGATACGCAGTATTTT. Based on the CDR3 plus reference TRBV7-9 and TRBJ2-3, the full variable domain is DTGVSQNPRHKITKRGQNVTFRCDPISEHNRLYWYRQTLGQGPEFLTYFQNEAQLEKSRLLSDRFSAERPKGSFSTLEIQRTEQGDSAMYLCASSSGTSGTTDTQYFGPGTRLTVL.

This sequence joins TRBV27 and TRBJ2-7; 12 nucleotides align to TRBD2. Germline assignment: CDR1 MNHEY and CDR2 SMNVEV (reference sequence). J lost 5 bases, V lost 0 bases, and 2 bases had no gene match. This CDR3 spans 15 amino acids. This CDR3 is CASSLSTSGSNEQYF. CDR3 bases: TGTGCCAGCAGTTTATCGACTAGCGGGAGTAACGAGCAGTACTTC.

The chain is built from TRBV20-1 and TRBJ2-1; 9 bases are shared with TRBD2. V shed 1 base, J shed 8 bases, and the junction held 6 bases outside the gene matches. The germline gives CDR1 DFQATT, CDR2 SNEGSKA (reference sequence). The CDR3 is 14 residues long. The CDR3 DNA reads as TGCAGTGCTAGAGGGCGGGAGGGCCGGGATGAGCAGTTCTTC. Translation: CSARGREGRDEQFF.